Listed here are 21 T cell receptor beta chains from one sample, sequenced in a study of blood T cell repertoires in COVID-19 (dated by TCRdb to the early 2020s). The method behind the library was the immunoSEQ multiplex PCR assay. The source is immuneACCESS, and TCRdb retained only in-frame sequences with V and J called. Part of the clones is not carried over; for the studies checked, unresolved V genes explain less than half of this, and the remainder is unexplained. This sample lists about 220,000 clones; approximately 80% were detected once. The ten biggest clones cover about 20% of the sample. The material sequenced was peripheral blood. These receptors all stem from a man aged 25 to 40 with active or convalescent COVID-19.

V usage is TRBV23-1 and J usage is TRBJ1-1; weak D call: TRBD1 (5 bases). TRBV23-1 is identified as an open reading frame with a role that is uncertain. This CDR3 has 12 residues. V was trimmed by 6 bases and J by 7 bases, leaving 12 bases between them. DNA of the CDR3: TGCGCCAGCAGCCCCCCGGGGGATGAAGCTTTCTTT. This gives the protein CASSPPGDEAFF.

The J gene is TRBJ2-5, the V gene TRBV5-4, with TRBD2 matching 10 bases. This CDR3 has 16 residues. Germline CDR1 reads SGHNT; CDR2 reads YYREEE (reference sequence). The V gene end was trimmed by 4 bases and the J gene end by 5 bases; junction bases not matched to a gene: 11. CDR3 DNA: TGTGCCAGCAGCGGCCGGAGAGCGGGGGGGCGGGAGACCCAGTACTTC. This encodes CASSGRRAGGRETQYF.

The chain employs TRBV5-4 and TRBJ1-2; TRBD1 aligns across 8 bases. The germline gives CDR1 SGHNT, CDR2 YYREEE (reference sequence). Germline trimming cut 6 bases from V and 4 bases from J; bases unmatched to any gene: 14. The CDR3 is made up of 16 amino acids. CDR3 DNA sequence: TGTGCCAGCACCCTGGGGAGCTCCGGGACAGGCTATGGCTACACCTTC. It yields the protein CASTLGSSGTGYGYTF.

The V and J genes are TRBV11-2 and TRBJ2-2, with TRBD2 as a possible D gene (5 bases). The CDR3 loop spans 14 amino acids. CDR1 SGHAT and CDR2 FQNNGV come from the germline V gene. V shed 10 bases and J shed 5 bases, with 17 bases lying between them. CDR3 nucleotide sequence: TGTGCCACCTCGTTAGGGAGTTGGACCGGGGAGCTGTTTTTT. Translation gives CATSLGSWTGELFF.

V usage is TRBV5-5 and J usage is TRBJ1-4; TRBD1 matches at 9 bases. The germline V gene encodes CDR1 SGHKS and CDR2 YYEKEE (reference sequence). The J segment lost 8 bases and the V segment lost 4 bases, leaving 6 bases of the junction unmatched. This CDR3 is 14 amino acids long. The CDR3, as DNA: TGTGCCAGCAGCCTCAGGACAGGGGCGGAAAAACTGTTTTTT. Translating it yields CASSLRTGAEKLFF.

The chain links TRBV5-1 to TRBJ1-5, with D possibly being TRBD1 (5 bases). The V end lost 0 bases, the J end lost 5 bases, and 9 bases lay between the germline ends. The CDR3 has 14 residues. CDR1 SGHRS and CDR2 YFSETQ come from the germline V gene. CDR3 sequence: CASSLGGEHQPQHF. In nucleotides, the CDR3 is TGCGCCAGCAGCTTGGGGGGGGAGCATCAGCCCCAGCATTTT.

The J gene is TRBJ2-7, the V gene TRBV9, with 9 bases fitting TRBD1. This CDR3 region has 15 residues. Unmatched junction bases numbered 3, after V lost 2 bases and J lost 0 bases. From germline, CDR1 is SGDLS and CDR2 YYNGEE. The CDR3 spells CASSVGTGFSYEQYF. In DNA, the CDR3 is TGTGCCAGCAGCGTTGGGACAGGGTTCTCCTACGAGCAGTACTTC.

The chain links TRBV3-1 (or the pseudogene TRBV3-2) to TRBJ2-7; D is undetermined. The CDR3 covers 12 residues. Per germline, CDR1 LGHDT and CDR2 YNNKEL (reference sequence). V lost 5 bases to trimming and J lost 12 bases, with 17 bases between them. CDR3 DNA: TGTGCCAGCAGCTCCTACGTCCCACCCTCGTACTTC. It specifies CASSSYVPPSYF.

This sequence joins TRBV19 and TRBJ1-1; 8 positions agree with TRBD1. Trimming took 1 base from V and 1 from J; bases not matched to a gene: 5. CDR1 and CDR2 from the germline V gene are LNHDA and SQIVND (reference sequence). This CDR3 comprises 16 residues. CDR3 protein: CASSIGQGYKNTEAFF. The DNA for the CDR3 is TGTGCCAGTAGTATAGGACAGGGGTATAAGAACACTGAAGCTTTCTTT.

The rearrangement links TRBV27 to TRBJ1-1, with 10 bases fitting TRBD1. The CDR3 is 14 residues long. The ends lost 5 bases at V and 4 bases at J; junction bases unmatched: 4. Looked up from germline, CDR1 is MNHEY and CDR2 is SMNVEV (reference sequence). The CDR3 sequence is CASSTRTGGTEAFF. CDR3 nucleotides: TGTGCCAGCAGTACCAGGACAGGGGGCACTGAAGCTTTCTTT.

The chain joins TRBV5-4 to TRBJ1-2; TRBD1 is a possible D gene (6 bases). Trimming removed 0 bases at V and 3 bases at J, with 9 bases between. The CDR3 has 14 amino acids. The germline V gene encodes CDR1 SGHNT and CDR2 YYREEE (reference sequence). DNA of the CDR3: TGTGCCAGCAGCTTGGGGGGGCTGGACTATGGCTACACCTTC. This encodes CASSLGGLDYGYTF.

The V and J genes are TRBV9 and TRBJ2-1; perhaps TRBD2 as D (6 bases). Between the trimmed V and J ends, which lost 0 bases and 6 bases, there was a span of 13 bases. The CDR3 is 15 amino acids. In germline, CDR1 is SGDLS, CDR2 YYNGEE. Written as DNA, the CDR3 is TGTGCCAGCAGCGTAGTGCCCCGGGAGTCCAATGAGCAGTTCTTC. Translating it yields CASSVVPRESNEQFF.

This chain uses TRBV7-2 with TRBJ1-3; TRBD1 might be the D (5 bases). V lost 4 bases to trimming and J lost 4 bases, with 14 bases between them. CDR1 and CDR2 (germline): SGHTA, FQGNSA. The CDR3 is 15 residues long. CDR3 residues: CASSYDQGLGNTIYF. The CDR3 bases are TGTGCCAGCAGCTACGACCAGGGACTAGGAAACACCATATATTTT.

The rearrangement uses TRBV3-1 (or the pseudogene TRBV3-2) and TRBJ1-2, with 7 nucleotides matching TRBD1. V lost 6 bases to trimming and J lost 5 bases; unmatched junction nucleotides: 6. The CDR3 runs 13 residues. Per the germline V gene, CDR1 is LGHDT and CDR2 is YNNKEL (reference sequence). The CDR3 region is CASSHDRVYGYTF. The CDR3 DNA is TGTGCCAGCAGTCATGACAGGGTATATGGCTACACCTTC.

The chain is built from TRBV5-1 and TRBJ1-1; TRBD1 matches 7 bases. The CDR3 loop spans 15 amino acids. Trimming at V came to 4 bases and at J to 1 base, leaving 7 bases not matched to a gene. CDR1 is SGHRS, CDR2 YFSETQ, per germline. The CDR3 loop reads CASSGLTGRNTEAFF. CDR3 nucleotide sequence: TGCGCCAGCAGCGGTCTGACAGGGAGGAACACTGAAGCTTTCTTT.

In this sample, this clone turned up a few times. The rearrangement joins TRBV6-5 to TRBJ2-1; D is possibly TRBD1 (6 bases). Per germline, CDR1 MNHEY and CDR2 SVGAGI. The CDR3 consists of 13 residues. Trimming shortened V by 2 bases and J by 9 bases, and 11 bases separated the two germline ends. Written as DNA, the CDR3 is TGTGCCAGCAGTTACGGGGGCGTGGGTGAGCAGTTCTTC. It codes for CASSYGGVGEQFF.

The chain is built from TRBV28 and TRBJ2-7; 9 positions agree with TRBD1. This CDR3 has 15 amino acids. CDR1 and CDR2 from the germline V gene are MDHEN and SYDVKM. Unmatched junction bases numbered 5, after V lost 4 bases and J lost 1 base. The CDR3 coding sequence is TGTGCCAGCAGTTCTCCGGGACAGGGTTCCTACGAGCAGTACTTC. It yields the protein CASSSPGQGSYEQYF. Full variable domain (outside the CDR3, taken from reference TRBV28 and TRBJ2-7): DVKVTQSSRYLVKRTGEKVFLECVQDMDHENMFWYRQDPGLGLRLIYFSYDVKMKEKGDIPEGYSVSREKKERFSLILESASTNQTSMYLCASSSPGQGSYEQYFGPGTRLTVT.

The chain employs TRBV2 and TRBJ1-2, with 8 bases fitting TRBD1. V gave up 6 bases and J gave up 6 bases; unmatched junction bases: 9. CDR3 length: 14 residues. Germline V gives CDR1 SNHLY, CDR2 FYNNEI. The CDR3 loop is CASSQGQGIDGYTF. CDR3 sequence (DNA): TGTGCCAGCAGCCAAGGACAGGGAATAGATGGCTACACCTTC.

V and J are TRBV6-6 and TRBJ1-1; no firm D call. Between the trimmed V and J ends, which lost 6 bases and 3 bases, there was a span of 11 bases. The CDR3 runs to 13 residues. CDR1 MNHNY and CDR2 SVGAGI come from the germline V gene (reference sequence). The CDR3 loop is CASRRARDTEAFF. In nucleotides, the CDR3 is TGTGCCAGCAGAAGGGCGCGGGACACTGAAGCTTTCTTT.

In its sample, this clone was seen a few times. The chain recombines TRBV11-2 with TRBJ2-7; tentative D call: TRBD1 (5 bases). The CDR3 has 16 amino acids. V was shortened by 5 bases and J by 2 bases, with 19 bases between the two germline ends. Per the germline V gene, CDR1 is SGHAT and CDR2 is FQNNGV. The CDR3, as DNA: TGTGCCAGCAGCCCAACCCAGGGAAGTTTCGCCTACGAGCAGTACTTC. Protein: CASSPTQGSFAYEQYF.

On this clone itself: The same CDR3 can be traced to other DNA sequences in this sample. This CDR3 is CASSRLAGVNEQFF. As DNA, the CDR3 is TGTGCCAGCAGTCGACTAGCGGGAGTGAATGAGCAGTTCTTC. The chain combines TRBV6-5 with TRBJ2-1, with 12 bases fitting TRBD2. Germline V gene data show CDR1 as MNHEY and CDR2 as SVGAGI. After removal of 5 bases from V and 7 bases from J, the junction contained 3 bases not matched to a gene. The CDR3 runs to 14 residues.